This T cell receptor beta chain was profiled in a study of blood T cell repertoires in COVID-19. In Seattle, patients joined the study during active infection and were tracked longitudinally. This CDR3 is 16 amino acids long. Per the germline V gene, CDR1 is MGHRA and CDR2 is YSYEKL. The trim removed 2 bases at V and 6 bases at J, leaving 7 bases unmatched. Data came from immunoSEQ multiplex PCR; TCRdb stores just in-frame clones and leaves some out. The data show a few hundred thousand clones, around nine tenths seen once. The source is a woman between 70 and 85 years old with COVID-19, enrolled during active disease. This sequence joins TRBV4-1 and TRBJ2-3; 11 bases line up with TRBD2. The specimen was peripheral blood. The CDR3 loop is CASSQTGTSGWDTQYF. The CDR3, as DNA: TGCGCCAGCAGCCAAACCGGGACTAGCGGTTGGGATACGCAGTATTTT.